This passage covers 5 T cell receptor beta chains from one sample sequenced in a study of blood T cell repertoires in COVID-19. Libraries were prepared by immunoSEQ multiplex PCR; TCRdb keeps only in-frame clonotypes and omits some of them. The table shows around 190,000 clones, with approximately 91% occurring only once. Sequencing was done on a sample of peripheral blood. The receptors originated from a man aged 50 or older with COVID-19, enrolled during active disease.

The DNA for the CDR3 is TGTGCCAGCAGCTTAGTTGGAGCGCTCAACGAGCAGTACTTC. This sequence encodes CASSLVGALNEQYF. The chain combines TRBV7-2 with TRBJ2-7, with unresolved D. V shed 1 base and J shed 5 bases, with 12 bases lying between them. Germline CDR1 is SGHTA and CDR2 is FQGNSA. The CDR3 spans 14 residues.

This clone showed up many times. The rearrangement links TRBV14 to TRBJ1-6, with 7 bases that match TRBD1. Germline V gives CDR1 SGHDN, CDR2 FVKESK. Trimming cost V 1 base and J 9 bases; bases outside gene matches: 6. This CDR3 region has 15 residues. CDR3 protein: CASSQGQGVGSPLHF. In DNA, the CDR3 is TGTGCCAGCAGCCAAGGCCAGGGGGTAGGTTCACCCCTCCACTTT.

In this sample, this clone turned up once. The chain joins TRBV9 to TRBJ2-7; TRBD1 matches at 9 bases. This CDR3 spans 14 amino acids. Germline V gene data show CDR1 as SGDLS and CDR2 as YYNGEE. Trimming took 3 bases from V and 2 from J; bases not matched to a gene: 3. The CDR3 coding sequence is TGTGCCAGCAGCGCCCGACAGGGGGCCTACGAGCAGTACTTC. It translates to CASSARQGAYEQYF.

The genes are TRBV5-1 and TRBJ1-1, with TRBD1 identical over 9 bases. J was trimmed by 3 bases and V by 0 bases; bases with no gene match: 3. This CDR3 contains 15 residues. The germline V gene encodes CDR1 SGHRS and CDR2 YFSETQ. The CDR3 reads CASSLGDRVYTEAFF. As DNA, the CDR3 is TGCGCCAGCAGCTTGGGGGACAGGGTTTACACTGAAGCTTTCTTT.

This clone has only a few counts. V is TRBV2 and J is TRBJ2-1; TRBD2 aligns across 11 bases. J gave up 10 bases and V 4 bases, and 6 bases lay outside the gene matches. Germline V CDR1 and CDR2: SNHLY, FYNNEI. The CDR3 has 14 amino acids. The CDR3 spells CASSALAGDGEQFF. CDR3 DNA: TGTGCCAGCAGTGCACTAGCGGGAGATGGAGAGCAGTTCTTC.